The next 12 T cell receptor beta chains were all read from a single sample in a study of blood T cell repertoires in COVID-19. The method was immunoSEQ multiplex PCR; TCRdb's version includes in-frame clones alone and lacks a portion of them. There are roughly 50,000 clones in the sample; 86% occur only once, and approximately 2.1% lies in the top ten. Sequenced sample: peripheral blood. The receptors were gathered from a woman between 55 and 75 years old with acute or convalescent COVID-19.

The J gene is TRBJ2-5, the V gene TRBV19, with D perhaps TRBD1 (5 bases). The CDR3 sequence is 13 residues long. Between the trimmed V and J ends, which lost 6 bases and 5 bases, there was a span of 13 bases. Germline CDR1 LNHDA, CDR2 SQIVND (reference sequence). CDR3 sequence reads: CASRGRGRETQYF. CDR3 DNA: TGTGCCAGTAGAGGAAGGGGTCGCGAGACCCAGTACTTC.

This chain uses TRBV3-1 (or the pseudogene TRBV3-2) with TRBJ1-5, with D unresolved. The CDR3 runs to 14 residues. Germline CDR1 is LGHDT and CDR2 is YNNKEL (reference sequence). V was pared by 4 bases and J by 0 bases, with 7 bases between. The CDR3 sequence: CASSPSYSNQPQHF. DNA of the CDR3: TGTGCCAGCAGCCCGAGTTATAGCAATCAGCCCCAGCATTTT.

The CDR3 sequence is CASSQLTEGYGYTF. The DNA of the CDR3 is TGTGCCAGCAGCCAACTAACGGAGGGGTATGGCTACACCTTC. The chain links TRBV3-1 (or the pseudogene TRBV3-2) to TRBJ1-2; a weak D match, TRBD1 (5 bases). The ends were cut back, 2 bases at V and 5 bases at J, with 12 bases in the middle. Germline V lookup: CDR1 LGHDT, CDR2 YNNKEL (reference sequence). The length of the CDR3 is 14 residues.

The chain couples TRBV19 to TRBJ1-1; 9 bases map to TRBD1. Germline CDR1 reads LNHDA; CDR2 reads SQIVND (reference sequence). The CDR3 covers 17 residues. The V segment lost 4 bases and the J segment 0 bases; nucleotides outside the gene matches: 9. DNA for the CDR3: TGTGCCAGTAGTAAACAGGGGGCTTCGGGAATGAACACTGAAGCTTTCTTT. This translates into CASSKQGASGMNTEAFF.

V usage is TRBV18 and J usage is TRBJ2-3; TRBD1 aligns across 8 bases. From germline, CDR1 is KGHSH and CDR2 LQKENI. The trim removed 3 bases at V and 0 bases at J, leaving 8 bases unmatched. The CDR3 covers 17 residues. CDR3 nucleotides: TGTGCCAGCTCACCCATTGGACAGGGACTTAGCACAGATACGCAGTATTTT. Translation: CASSPIGQGLSTDTQYF.

This clone was seen just once. The rearrangement uses TRBV4-1 and TRBJ2-7, with TRBD2 identical over 10 bases. Germline-derived CDR1 and CDR2 are MGHRA and YSYEKL. With V trimmed by 1 base and J by 3 bases, 6 bases remained unmatched. This CDR3 has 16 amino acids. In DNA form, the CDR3 reads TGCGCCAGCAGCCAAGTGGCTAGCGGGAGTCTCTACGAGCAGTACTTC. It specifies CASSQVASGSLYEQYF.

The J gene is TRBJ2-1, the V gene TRBV18, with 11 bases matching TRBD2. The CDR3 totals 18 residues. Germline V gene sequence: CDR1 KGHSH, CDR2 LQKENI. Germline trimming cut 3 bases from V and 6 bases from J; bases unmatched to any gene: 13. This chain's CDR3 is CASSPTSGRGGGGNEQFF. The CDR3 DNA is TGTGCCAGCTCACCCACTAGCGGGAGAGGGGGCGGCGGCAATGAGCAGTTCTTC.

This clone was detected once. The genes are TRBV12-2 and TRBJ2-3; TRBD2 is the table's D call and was not checked against the DNA. TRBV12-2 is a pseudogene. This CDR3 spans 14 amino acids. The CDR3 nucleotides are TGTGCAAGTCGCTCCGGCGCGGGGCAAGATACGCAGTATTTT. Translation gives CASRSGAGQDTQYF.

This clone was recorded only once. This chain uses TRBV28 with TRBJ2-1; the match to TRBD2 covers 10 bases. CDR1 is MDHEN and CDR2 is SYDVKM in the germline V gene. The CDR3 contains 21 residues. V dropped 3 bases and J dropped 0; count of bases not matched to a gene: 17. The CDR3, as DNA: TGTGCCAGCAGTTTGGGGGGGATGTCGAGCGGGAGGGATAGCTCCTACAATGAGCAGTTCTTC. Its translation is CASSLGGMSSGRDSSYNEQFF.

The chain uses TRBV7-2 and TRBJ1-2; TRBD1 aligns across 10 bases. V dropped 1 base and J dropped 8; count of bases not matched to a gene: 4. The CDR3 totals 14 residues. Germline V gene sequence: CDR1 SGHTA, CDR2 FQGNSA. CDR3 sequence (DNA): TGTGCCAGCAGCTTAGGACAGGGGGCGAGGGGCTACACCTTC. This sequence encodes CASSLGQGARGYTF.

This clone occurred once. This rearrangement joins TRBV6-5 to TRBJ2-5; maybe TRBD2 (5 bases). From germline, CDR1 is MNHEY and CDR2 SVGAGI. The CDR3 contains 12 residues. V was cut by 11 bases and J by 5 bases, with 15 bases left in between. The chain's CDR3 is CAGREPGETQYF. CDR3 coding DNA: TGTGCCGGAAGAGAGCCGGGGGAGACCCAGTACTTC.

The chain has TRBV30 and TRBJ1-2; D is undetermined. CDR3 length equals 15 residues. Germline assignment: CDR1 GTSNPN and CDR2 SVGIG (reference sequence). V lost 1 base and J 8 bases, leaving 20 bases between the germline ends. The CDR3 sequence is CAWSEKSGGSYGYTF. Here the CDR3 DNA reads TGTGCCTGGAGTGAGAAATCCGGAGGGAGCTACGGCTACACCTTC.